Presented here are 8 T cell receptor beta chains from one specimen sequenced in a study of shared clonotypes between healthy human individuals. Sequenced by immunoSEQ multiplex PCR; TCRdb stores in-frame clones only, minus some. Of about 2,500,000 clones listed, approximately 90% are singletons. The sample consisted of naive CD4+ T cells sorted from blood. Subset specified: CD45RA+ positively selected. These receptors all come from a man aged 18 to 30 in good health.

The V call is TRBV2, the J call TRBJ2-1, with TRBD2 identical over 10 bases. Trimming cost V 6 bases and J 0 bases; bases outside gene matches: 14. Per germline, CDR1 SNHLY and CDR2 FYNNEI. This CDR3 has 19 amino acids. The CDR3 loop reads CASRAGQEASGSSYNEQFF. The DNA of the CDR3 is TGTGCCAGCAGGGCGGGACAGGAAGCTAGCGGGAGCTCCTACAATGAGCAGTTCTTC.

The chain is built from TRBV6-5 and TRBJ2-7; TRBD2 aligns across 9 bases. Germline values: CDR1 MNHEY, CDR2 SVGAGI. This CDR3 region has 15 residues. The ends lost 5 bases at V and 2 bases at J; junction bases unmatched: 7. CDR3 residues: CASSLPSSGAYEQYF. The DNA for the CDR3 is TGTGCCAGCAGTCTTCCATCTAGCGGGGCCTACGAGCAGTACTTC.

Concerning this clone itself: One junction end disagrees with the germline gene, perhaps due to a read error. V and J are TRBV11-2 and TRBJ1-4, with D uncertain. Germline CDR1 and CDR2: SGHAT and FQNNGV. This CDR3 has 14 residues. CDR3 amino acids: CASSLDGFNEKLFF. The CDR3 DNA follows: TGTGCCAGCAGCCTAGACGGTTTTAATGAAAAACTGTTTTTT.

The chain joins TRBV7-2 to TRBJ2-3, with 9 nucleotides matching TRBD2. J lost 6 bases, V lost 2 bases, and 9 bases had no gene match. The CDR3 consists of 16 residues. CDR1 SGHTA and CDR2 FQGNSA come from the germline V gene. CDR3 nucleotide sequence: TGTGCCAGCAGCTTAACGGCTAGCGGGGTCCCGGATACGCAGTATTTT. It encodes CASSLTASGVPDTQYF.

The CDR3 bases are TGTGCCAGCAGTGGATCCGGGGACGAGCAGTACTTC. Protein sequence: CASSGSGDEQYF. V and J are TRBV25-1 and TRBJ2-5; D is possibly TRBD2 (5 bases). The J call may be wrong; the DNA end is better matched by TRBJ2-7. The CDR3 length is 12 residues. Germline-derived CDR1 and CDR2 are MGHDK and SYGVNS.

The CDR3 loop is CAWSVYGRNSGGELFF. Here the CDR3 DNA reads TGTGCCTGGAGTGTATACGGGAGAAATTCTGGCGGGGAGCTGTTTTTT. The genes are TRBV30 and TRBJ2-2; perhaps TRBD2 as D (6 bases). The ends were cut back, 0 bases at V and 7 bases at J, with 18 bases in the middle. This CDR3 spans 16 amino acids. Germline CDR1 is GTSNPN and CDR2 is SVGIG (reference sequence).

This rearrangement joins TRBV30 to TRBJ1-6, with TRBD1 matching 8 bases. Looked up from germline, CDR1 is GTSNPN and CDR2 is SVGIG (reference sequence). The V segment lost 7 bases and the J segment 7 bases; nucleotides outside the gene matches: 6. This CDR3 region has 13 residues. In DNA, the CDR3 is TGTGCCTCCGCGGGACAGGAAAATTCACCCCTCCACTTT. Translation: CASAGQENSPLHF.

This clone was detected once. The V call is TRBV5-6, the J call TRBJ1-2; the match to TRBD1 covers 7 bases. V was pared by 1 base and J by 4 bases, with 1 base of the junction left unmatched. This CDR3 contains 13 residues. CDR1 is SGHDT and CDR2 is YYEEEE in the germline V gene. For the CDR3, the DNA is TGTGCCAGCAGCTTGACAGGGGCCTATGGCTACACCTTC. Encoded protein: CASSLTGAYGYTF. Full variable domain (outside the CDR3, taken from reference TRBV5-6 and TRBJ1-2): DAGVTQSPTHLIKTRGQQVTLRCSPKSGHDTVSWYQQALGQGPQFIFQYYEEEERQRGNFPDRFSGHQFPNYSSELNVNALLLGDSALYLCASSLTGAYGYTFGSGTRLTVV.